This TCR beta chain came from a study of cytomegalovirus exposure and HLA in healthy donors. Study-wide context: Unique TCR beta sequences numbering some 110 million came from 150 million to 200 million T cells in an earlier analysis.

V was clipped by 7 bases and J by 5 bases; unmatched bases: 5. The CDR3 covers 14 residues. Germline-derived CDR1 and CDR2 are ENHRY and SYGVKD. At sampling all donors were nominally healthy, likely with unrecorded immune exposures. The study ran its PCR with 60 Vbeta and 13 Jbeta primers. Assay: immunoSEQ multiplex PCR; the TCRdb copy retains only in-frame clones and omits some. The sample holds 100,000 to 150,000 clones, 81% seen once. Study-level findings and limits: HLA alleles showed associations with some 15,000 TCR beta sequences in a later analysis, at a 0.05 false discovery rate. Presence/absence analyses assumed roughly uniform sequencing depth across donors, which may not hold.

Remarks on this clone: The antigen remains unidentified.

Material for sequencing was PBMCs. The TCR sequence derives from a man younger than 30 in good health and CMV-seropositive. The chain employs TRBV10-3 and TRBJ2-2; 9 bases map to TRBD1. CDR3 sequence reads: CAINRQGGTGELFF. The CDR3 region has the DNA TGTGCCATCAATCGACAGGGGGGAACCGGGGAGCTGTTTTTT.